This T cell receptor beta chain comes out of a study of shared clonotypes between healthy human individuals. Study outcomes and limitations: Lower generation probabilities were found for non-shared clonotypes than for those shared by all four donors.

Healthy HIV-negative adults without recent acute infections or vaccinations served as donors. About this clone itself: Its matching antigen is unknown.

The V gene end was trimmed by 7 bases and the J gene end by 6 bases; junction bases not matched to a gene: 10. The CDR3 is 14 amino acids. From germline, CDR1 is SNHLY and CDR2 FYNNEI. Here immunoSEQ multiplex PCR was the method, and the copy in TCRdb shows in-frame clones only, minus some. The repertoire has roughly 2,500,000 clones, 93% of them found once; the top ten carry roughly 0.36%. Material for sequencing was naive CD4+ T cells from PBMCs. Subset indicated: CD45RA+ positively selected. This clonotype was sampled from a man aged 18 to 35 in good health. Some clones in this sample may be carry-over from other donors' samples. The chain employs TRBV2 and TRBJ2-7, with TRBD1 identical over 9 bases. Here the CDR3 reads CASTGTGIGLEQYF. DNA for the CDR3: TGTGCCAGCACCGGGACAGGGATAGGGCTCGAGCAGTACTTC.